Following are 26 T cell receptor beta chains from one sample sequenced in a study of blood T cell repertoires in COVID-19. Some clones are missing from TCRdb's copy, which holds only in-frame ones; the method was immunoSEQ multiplex PCR. This table has around 190,000 clones, approximately 81% appearing once. Sequencing used peripheral blood. These receptors came from a woman of 80 years or more with acute or convalescent COVID-19.

The chain carries TRBV28 and TRBJ2-5, with TRBD1 as a possible D gene (6 bases). CDR3 length: 13 residues. CDR1 is MDHEN and CDR2 is SYDVKM in the germline V gene. The ends were cut back, 5 bases at V and 5 bases at J, with 12 bases in the middle. In DNA form, the CDR3 reads TGTGCCAGCAGTACGCGGACAGCTGAGACCCAGTACTTC. Translated, it gives CASSTRTAETQYF.

The genes are TRBV2 and TRBJ2-3; tentatively, D is TRBD2 (7 bases). This CDR3 region has 15 residues. Trimming left V 8 bases short and J 4 bases short, with 19 bases between. Per germline, CDR1 SNHLY and CDR2 FYNNEI. The CDR3 is CASRRGREIADTQYF. CDR3 sequence (DNA): TGTGCCAGCCGACGGGGGCGGGAGATCGCAGATACGCAGTATTTT. Complete variable domain (other parts from reference TRBV2 and TRBJ2-3): EPEVTQTPSHQVTQMGQEVILRCVPISNHLYFYWYRQILGQKVEFLVSFYNNEISEKSEIFDDQFSVERPDGSNFTLKIRSTKLEDSAMYFCASRRGREIADTQYFGPGTRLTVL.

The chain carries TRBV19 and TRBJ1-5; 10 positions match TRBD1. V lost 8 bases, J lost 0 bases, and 22 bases stayed unmatched. The CDR3 loop spans 21 amino acids. The germline V gene encodes CDR1 LNHDA and CDR2 SQIVND (reference sequence). Here the CDR3 reads CASGVDPGQGLLSVSNQPQHF. In nucleotides, the CDR3 is TGTGCCAGTGGCGTAGATCCGGGACAGGGGCTGTTGTCGGTTAGCAATCAGCCCCAGCATTTT.

The chain carries TRBV5-4 and TRBJ1-3; D remains unclear. Trimming took 4 bases from V and 0 from J, leaving 14 bases between them. The CDR3 is made up of 16 amino acids. Germline-derived CDR1 and CDR2 are SGHNT and YYREEE (reference sequence). The CDR3 DNA reads as TGTGCCAGCAGCGCGGGTTGGGCTTCCTCTGGAAACACCATATATTTT. Translating it yields CASSAGWASSGNTIYF. The complete variable domain, with remaining parts taken from reference TRBV5-4 and TRBJ1-3, reads ETGVTQSPTHLIKTRGQQVTLRCSSQSGHNTVSWYQQALGQGPQFIFQYYREEENGRGNFPPRFSGLQFPNYSSELNVNALELDDSALYLCASSAGWASSGNTIYFGEGSWLTVV.

CDR3 nucleotides: TGTGCCAGCTCACACACCGGGACAGGGGGCCACGAGCAGTACTTC. Translating gives CASSHTGTGGHEQYF. The gene calls are TRBV18 and TRBJ2-7, with 12 bases identical to TRBD1. The CDR3 consists of 15 residues. J was trimmed by 5 bases and V by 4 bases; bases with no gene match: 6. The germline gives CDR1 KGHSH, CDR2 LQKENI.

The chain is built from TRBV9 and TRBJ2-1; no reliable D call. The V end lost 3 bases, the J end lost 5 bases, and 12 bases lay between the germline ends. CDR1 is SGDLS and CDR2 is YYNGEE in the germline V gene. CDR3 length: 14 amino acids. CDR3 nucleotides: TGTGCCAGCAGCGCCGCTATTGATGACAATGAGCAGTTCTTC. Translation: CASSAAIDDNEQFF.

In its sample, this clone was seen a few times. CDR3 nucleotides: TGTGCCAGCAGCTTTTGGGGGCGGGCTGAAGCTTTCTTT. It specifies CASSFWGRAEAFF. The V and J genes are TRBV7-2 and TRBJ1-1; possibly TRBD1 for D (6 bases). V lost 3 bases and J lost 6, with 11 bases in between. The CDR3 covers 13 residues. The V gene's germline CDR1 is SGHTA and CDR2 FQGNSA.

The gene calls are TRBV19 and TRBJ2-3; D is ambiguous. Trimming took 1 base from V and 2 from J, leaving 7 bases between them. The CDR3 runs 14 residues. CDR1 and CDR2 (germline): LNHDA, SQIVND (reference sequence). CDR3 in amino acids: CASSIGLFTDTQYF. The CDR3 region has the DNA TGTGCCAGTAGTATAGGGCTCTTCACAGATACGCAGTATTTT.

This clone was picked up a small number of times. The chain recombines TRBV2 with TRBJ2-7; 7 nucleotides agree with TRBD1. The CDR3 contains 14 residues. J was trimmed by 4 bases and V by 7 bases; bases with no gene match: 10. The germline V gene encodes CDR1 SNHLY and CDR2 FYNNEI. CDR3 sequence reads: CASTQQGPEYEQYF. The CDR3 region has the DNA TGTGCCAGCACTCAACAGGGGCCGGAGTACGAGCAGTACTTC.

About this clone: The same CDR3 also results from other DNA sequences found in this sample. The gene calls are TRBV2 and TRBJ1-4, with 7 bases aligning to TRBD1. The CDR3 has 15 residues. The V gene end was trimmed by 2 bases and the J gene end by 0 bases; junction bases not matched to a gene: 0. The germline V gene encodes CDR1 SNHLY and CDR2 FYNNEI. DNA for the CDR3: TGTGCCAGCAGTGAAACAGGGGCAACTAATGAAAAACTGTTTTTT. Translation: CASSETGATNEKLFF.

This CDR3 reads CASSTSDTEAFF. The CDR3 DNA reads as TGTGCCAGTAGTACATCAGACACTGAAGCTTTCTTT. The V call is TRBV19, the J call TRBJ1-1; D gene ambiguous. V was clipped by 4 bases and J by 3 bases, with 6 bases between them. This CDR3 spans 12 amino acids. Germline assignment: CDR1 LNHDA and CDR2 SQIVND (reference sequence).

This rearrangement joins TRBV10-3 to TRBJ1-5; D may be TRBD1 (6 bases). Trimming pared 6 bases from V and 2 bases from J, leaving 11 bases between. The CDR3 contains 14 residues. CDR1 ENHRY and CDR2 SYGVKD come from the germline V gene. The CDR3 DNA reads TGTGCCATCAGCCTCAGGGGCGGCAATCAGCCCCAGCATTTT. Translation: CAISLRGGNQPQHF.

This clone was recorded only once. The chain carries TRBV30 and TRBJ2-7, with 9 bases identical to TRBD2. The CDR3 is made up of 15 amino acids. CDR1 GTSNPN and CDR2 SVGIG come from the germline V gene (reference sequence). J gave up 2 bases and V 2 bases, and 7 bases lay outside the gene matches. The CDR3 loop is CAWSRGTSRTYEQYF. Written as DNA, the CDR3 is TGTGCCTGGAGTCGCGGGACTAGCCGAACCTACGAGCAGTACTTC.

A single count supports this clone. V is TRBV9 and J is TRBJ1-2; 8 bases agree with TRBD1. The germline V gene has CDR1 SGDLS and CDR2 YYNGEE. With V trimmed by 4 bases and J by 5 bases, 1 base remained unmatched. The CDR3 length is 12 residues. The CDR3 DNA sequence: TGTGCCAGCAGCAGGACAGGGTATGGCTACACCTTC. Residues: CASSRTGYGYTF.

The CDR3 loop reads CASSFRSRDGRSYEQYF. CDR3 sequence (DNA): TGTGCCAGCAGCTTTCGGTCCCGGGACGGGAGAAGCTACGAGCAGTACTTC. The chain is built from TRBV5-8 and TRBJ2-7; D perhaps matches TRBD2 (6 bases). The CDR3 contains 17 residues. Trimming shortened V by 2 bases and J by 3 bases, and 21 bases separated the two germline ends. From germline, CDR1 is SGHTS and CDR2 YDEGEE.

The CDR3 is CASRHRDRRDYGYTF. The CDR3 DNA sequence: TGTGCAAGTCGTCACCGGGACAGGCGAGACTATGGCTACACCTTC. The chain carries TRBV12-2 and TRBJ1-2; the table calls TRBD1, which could not be checked here. TRBV12-2 is assigned pseudogene status. CDR3 length equals 15 residues.

The chain couples TRBV5-1 to TRBJ2-5; perhaps TRBD1 as D (5 bases). V was cut by 1 base and J by 5 bases, with 12 bases left in between. Germline-derived CDR1 and CDR2 are SGHRS and YFSETQ. The CDR3 runs 14 residues. CDR3 protein: CASSLFLQAETQYF. CDR3 nucleotides: TGCGCCAGCAGCTTGTTTCTACAGGCCGAGACCCAGTACTTC.

The chain couples TRBV19 to TRBJ2-7; TRBD1 matches 8 bases. The CDR3 totals 12 residues. In germline, CDR1 is LNHDA, CDR2 SQIVND (reference sequence). V lost 4 bases and J lost 6; bases outside the gene matches: 2. CDR3 sequence reads: CASSRTGFEQYF. The CDR3 DNA follows: TGTGCCAGTAGTAGGACAGGGTTCGAGCAGTACTTC.

The chain's CDR3 is CASSYSSTSTDTQYF. The CDR3 nucleotides read TGTGCCAGTAGTTACAGTAGTACTAGCACAGATACGCAGTATTTT. The gene calls are TRBV19 and TRBJ2-3, with D unclear. Germline CDR1 and CDR2: LNHDA and SQIVND (reference sequence). The CDR3 is made up of 15 amino acids. Trimming cost V 5 bases and J 0 bases, with 12 bases left between them.

This clone was picked up a small number of times. The chain employs TRBV2 and TRBJ1-4; 7 nucleotides align to TRBD1. Germline V gives CDR1 SNHLY, CDR2 FYNNEI. This CDR3 contains 18 residues. V trimming: 5 bases; J trimming: 0 bases; junction bases outside the gene matches: 12. DNA for the CDR3: TGTGCCAGCAGTTACAGTGGGGACAGATATGCAACTAATGAAAAACTGTTTTTT. Amino acids: CASSYSGDRYATNEKLFF. The variable domain in full, completed from reference TRBV2 and TRBJ1-4, reads EPEVTQTPSHQVTQMGQEVILRCVPISNHLYFYWYRQILGQKVEFLVSFYNNEISEKSEIFDDQFSVERPDGSNFTLKIRSTKLEDSAMYFCASSYSGDRYATNEKLFFGSGTQLSVL.

The rearrangement uses TRBV6-5 and TRBJ2-7; TRBD2 is a possible D gene (5 bases). Trimming took 6 bases from V and 3 from J, leaving 9 bases between them. The CDR3 totals 12 residues. Germline V gene lookup returns CDR1 MNHEY and CDR2 SVGAGI. The CDR3 DNA reads TGTGCCAGCAGCGAGGGCCGCTACGAGCAGTACTTC. Protein product: CASSEGRYEQYF.

This clone was recorded once. CDR3 DNA: TGTGCCAGCAGCTACGGACATTCTCAGGATGAGCAGTTCTTC. Its protein product is CASSYGHSQDEQFF. The V call is TRBV9, the J call TRBJ2-1; possibly TRBD1 for D (5 bases). V was trimmed by 4 bases and J by 8 bases, leaving 16 bases between them. The CDR3 contains 14 residues. Germline CDR1 is SGDLS and CDR2 is YYNGEE.

The J gene is TRBJ2-6, the V gene TRBV28; a possible D gene is TRBD1 (6 bases). The CDR3 extends over 17 amino acids. The V gene lost 8 bases and the J gene lost 0 bases, with 17 bases spanning the gap. Germline-derived CDR1 and CDR2 are MDHEN and SYDVKM. Here the CDR3 reads CASADRNPLSGANVLTF. The CDR3 region has the DNA TGTGCCAGCGCGGACAGAAACCCACTCTCTGGGGCCAACGTCCTGACTTTC.

This clone was recorded only once. The rearrangement joins TRBV11-3 to TRBJ1-3; TRBD1 agrees at 9 bases. From germline, CDR1 is SGHNT and CDR2 YENEEA. V trimming: 5 bases; J trimming: 4 bases; junction bases outside the gene matches: 6. The CDR3 spans 15 residues. CDR3 residues: CASSRNGQGGNTIYF. In nucleotides, the CDR3 is TGTGCCAGCAGCCGAAACGGACAGGGGGGAAACACCATATATTTT.

The rearrangement uses TRBV7-8 and TRBJ1-3; 7 bases match TRBD1. CDR1 is SGHVS and CDR2 is FQNEAQ in the germline V gene. Trimming removed 8 bases from V and 3 bases from J; junction bases left unmatched: 7. CDR3 length: 14 amino acids. The CDR3 bases are TGTGCCAGCGAAGGGACAGTAGGTGGAAACACCATATATTTT. Residues: CASEGTVGGNTIYF.

The rearrangement links TRBV15 to TRBJ1-1, with a possible D match to TRBD1 (5 bases). Germline V gives CDR1 LNHNV, CDR2 YYDKDF (reference sequence). The CDR3 covers 15 residues. V was pared by 0 bases and J by 7 bases, with 15 bases between. As DNA, the CDR3 is TGTGCCACCAGCAGAGATGGGAAAGGGGAGGGTGAAGCTTTCTTT. This gives the protein CATSRDGKGEGEAFF.